Below are 6 T cell receptor beta chains sequenced from a single sample in a study of blood T cell repertoires in COVID-19. Assay: immunoSEQ multiplex PCR; the TCRdb copy retains only in-frame clones and omits some. The data show roughly 430,000 clones, approximately 88% seen once. The material sequenced was PBMCs or T cells enriched from blood (not recorded which). The receptors come from a middle-aged woman with acute COVID-19.

The V call is TRBV7-9, the J call TRBJ1-5; D remains unclear. Trimming stripped 4 bases from V and 0 bases from J, with 19 bases between. Germline V gives CDR1 SEHNR, CDR2 FQNEAQ (reference sequence). The CDR3 contains 18 residues. The CDR3 DNA reads TGTGCCAGCAGCTCCCACTCGGACTTATGGAATAGCAATCAGCCCCAGCATTTT. Translated: CASSSHSDLWNSNQPQHF.

This rearrangement joins TRBV9 to TRBJ1-2, with a weak D call TRBD1 (5 bases). The ends were cut back, 4 bases at V and 0 bases at J, with 10 bases in the middle. CDR3 size: 14 residues. The germline CDR1 and CDR2 sequences are SGDLS and YYNGEE. The CDR3 DNA reads TGTGCCAGCAGCCCTAAGGGGCCTAACTATGGCTACACCTTC. The encoded protein is CASSPKGPNYGYTF.

This chain joins TRBV18 and TRBJ2-6; D gene unclear. The CDR3 loop spans 16 amino acids. The V and J ends lost 0 bases and 2 bases respectively, with 8 bases between them. CDR1 KGHSH and CDR2 LQKENI come from the germline V gene. The CDR3 reads CASSPPLVAGANVLTF. The CDR3 bases are TGTGCCAGCTCACCACCCTTAGTGGCTGGGGCCAACGTCCTGACTTTC.

This chain links TRBV5-6 with TRBJ1-3; possibly TRBD1 for D (6 bases). This CDR3 comprises 15 residues. The V gene lost 0 bases and the J gene lost 5 bases, with 12 bases spanning the gap. Germline V CDR1 and CDR2: SGHDT, YYEEEE. The CDR3 sequence is CASSLAAGARNTIYF. The CDR3 coding sequence is TGTGCCAGCAGCTTGGCCGCAGGGGCGCGAAACACCATATATTTT.

The CDR3 loop is CASGSRGGAGYTF. Written as DNA, the CDR3 is TGTGCCAGCGGCTCCAGAGGAGGGGCAGGCTACACCTTC. This chain uses TRBV12-3 or TRBV12-4 with TRBJ1-2, with D maybe TRBD1 (5 bases). The CDR3 is 13 residues long. V was trimmed by 8 bases and J by 8 bases, leaving 18 bases between them.

The rearrangement joins TRBV3-1 (or the pseudogene TRBV3-2) to TRBJ2-6; D gene ambiguous. V shed 3 bases and J shed 1 base, with 4 bases lying between them. The CDR3 has 14 residues. Germline CDR1 reads LGHDT; CDR2 reads YNNKEL (reference sequence). CDR3 amino acids: CASSHVSGANVLTF. The CDR3, as DNA: TGTGCCAGCAGCCACGTATCTGGGGCCAACGTCCTGACTTTC.